A selection of T cell receptor beta chains follows, all from one sample in a study of T cell repertoires in cytomegalovirus infection. TCRdb reprocessed the reads via MiXCR and lists one record per CDR3 protein. The data contain under 850,000 distinct CDR3 sequences, roughly 36% of them singletons. These receptors are not linked to any known antigen. Sequencing used cultured PBMCs, obtained from culture after CMV antigen stimulation. The receptors stem from a human donor in good health (CMV status not recorded). Some clones in this sample may be carry-over from other donors' samples. CDR3s include the opening cysteine and the closing phenylalanine or tryptophan. D genes are given only for firm matches. Where a row states a size, it is once, few, many or the class of an expanded clone; other rows omit it.

j_gene,d_gene,abundance,v_gene,CDR3aa,CDR3nt
TRBJ1-6,TRBD1,many,TRBV7-2,CASSLNGQGNNSPLHF,TGTGCCAGCAGCTTAAACGGACAGGGAAATAATTCACCCCTCCACTTT
TRBJ2-3,-,few,TRBV7-9,CASSLRGHFSTDTQYF,TGTGCCAGCAGCCTAAGGGGCCACTTCAGCACAGATACGCAGTATTTT
TRBJ2-3,-,once,TRBV6-6,CASSYSGGTDTHYF,TGTGCCAGCAGTTACTCTGGGGGAACAGATACGCACTATTTT
TRBJ2-1,-,few,TRBV7-6,CASSPRTGGTYNEQFF,TGTGCCAGCAGCCCCCGGACAGGAGGGACTTACAATGAGCAGTTCTTC
TRBJ2-1,-,-,TRBV20-1,CSASSDGYNEQFF,TGCAGTGCTAGCTCTGATGGATACAATGAGCAGTTCTTC
TRBJ2-1,-,-,TRBV20-1,CRARDTAYNEQFF,TGCAGGGCTAGGGACACCGCCTACAATGAGCAGTTCTTC
TRBJ2-5,-,once,TRBV27,CASSSRAQETQYF,TGTGCCAGCAGTTCGAGGGCCCAAGAGACCCAGTACTTC
TRBJ2-3,TRBD1,few,TRBV9,CASSKSRTGPSSTDTQYF,TGTGCCAGCAGCAAATCCAGGACAGGACCCTCTAGCACAGATACGCAGTATTTT
TRBJ2-3,TRBD2,few,TRBV7-2,CASSWTRRDTQYF,TGTGCCAGCAGCTGGACTAGACGGGATACGCAGTATTTT
TRBJ1-1,-,-,TRBV6-5,CASSYRRENTEAFF,TGTGCCAGCAGTTACCGCCGTGAGAACACTGAAGCTTTCTTT
TRBJ2-3,TRBD2,-,TRBV7-2,CASSLKGLAGFTDTQYF,TGTGCCAGCAGCTTAAAGGGACTAGCGGGATTCACAGATACGCAGTATTTT
TRBJ2-7,-,-,TRBV7-9,CASSPPVNEQYF,TGTGCCAGCAGCCCCCCGGTGAACGAGCAGTACTTC
TRBJ2-7,TRBD1,-,TRBV10-1,CASSEGQGPYEQYF,TGCGCCAGCAGTGAGGGACAGGGACCCTACGAGCAGTACTTC
TRBJ2-7,TRBD2,-,TRBV7-2,CASTGPGGSYEQYF,TGTGCCAGCACAGGGCCGGGGGGATCCTACGAGCAGTACTTC
TRBJ2-4,-,few,TRBV6-2/TRBV6-3,CASTDSRAGNIQYF,TGTGCCAGCACTGACAGCCGGGCGGGAAACATTCAGTACTTC
TRBJ1-5,-,-,TRBV20-1,CSAKVGNQPQHF,TGCAGTGCTAAGGTCGGGAATCAGCCCCAGCATTTT
TRBJ1-2,-,once,TRBV20-1,CSAFKTGTNYGYTF,TGCAGTGCCTTTAAGACTGGGACTAACTATGGCTACACCTTC
TRBJ1-1,TRBD1,-,TRBV7-9,CASTLTGPGTEAFF,TGTGCCAGCACCCTGACAGGGCCGGGCACTGAAGCTTTCTTT
TRBJ2-7,TRBD1,-,TRBV5-4,CASSATGTSYEQYF,TGTGCCAGCAGCGCGACAGGGACGTCCTACGAGCAGTACTTC
TRBJ1-5,-,-,TRBV12-3/TRBV12-4,CASQDLSNQPQHF,TGTGCCAGCCAAGACCTTAGCAATCAGCCCCAGCATTTT
TRBJ1-2,-,-,TRBV10-3,CAISEVPSRGYTF,TGTGCCATCAGTGAAGTTCCGAGTCGGGGCTACACCTTC
TRBJ1-6,-,-,TRBV7-2,CASKTDNNSPLHF,TGTGCCAGCAAGACGGACAATAATTCACCCCTCCACTTT
TRBJ2-7,TRBD2,once,TRBV9,CASSVGAGGPDEQYF,TGTGCCAGCAGCGTAGGGGCGGGAGGGCCGGACGAGCAGTACTTC
TRBJ1-4,-,few,TRBV6-1,CASSERVANEKLFF,TGTGCCAGCAGTGAAAGGGTGGCTAATGAAAAACTGTTTTTT
TRBJ2-7,TRBD1,-,TRBV2,CASTGGQVIREQYF,TGTGCCAGCACCGGGGGACAGGTAATTAGGGAGCAGTACTTC
TRBJ1-5,-,-,TRBV15,CATSRYGTRDSNQPQHF,TGTGCCACCAGCAGATATGGGACACGAGATAGCAATCAGCCCCAGCATTTT
TRBJ1-4,-,-,TRBV20-1,CSAKAQEGKLFF,TGCAGTGCTAAAGCCCAAGAAGGAAAACTGTTTTTT
TRBJ2-1,TRBD1,few,TRBV4-3,CASSQDGTGHNEQFF,TGCGCCAGCAGCCAAGATGGGACAGGGCACAATGAGCAGTTCTTC
TRBJ2-2,-,-,TRBV6-2/TRBV6-3,CASSYSSGGRTGELFF,TGTGCCAGCAGTTACTCGAGTGGGGGGCGGACCGGGGAGCTGTTTTTT
TRBJ2-1,-,-,TRBV27,CASSARSGPFTYNEQFF,TGTGCCAGCAGTGCCCGGTCCGGACCATTTACCTACAATGAGCAGTTCTTC
TRBJ1-3,TRBD1,-,TRBV29-1,CSVSPTGTGNTIYF,TGCAGCGTTTCACCGACAGGGACTGGAAACACCATATATTTT
TRBJ2-6,-,-,TRBV7-6,CASSQGYSGANVLTF,TGTGCCAGCAGCCAAGGATACTCTGGGGCCAACGTCCTGACTTTC
TRBJ1-1,-,once,TRBV2,CASRTGRRNTEAFF,TGTGCCAGCAGAACCGGCCGGAGGAACACTGAAGCTTTCTTT
TRBJ2-1,-,-,TRBV7-2,CASSPGPTAGSYNEQFF,TGTGCCAGCAGCCCCGGACCTACTGCCGGCTCCTACAATGAGCAGTTCTTC
TRBJ2-1,-,few,TRBV2,CASSEEGFPYNEQFF,TGTGCCAGCAGTGAGGAGGGTTTCCCCTACAATGAGCAGTTCTTC
TRBJ1-1,-,many,TRBV12-3/TRBV12-4,CASSFSRDTPGGTEAFF,TGTGCCAGCAGTTTTAGTAGGGACACACCCGGAGGCACTGAAGCTTTCTTT
TRBJ2-1,TRBD2,-,TRBV12-3/TRBV12-4,CASTRGLAVYNEQFF,TGTGCCAGCACCCGGGGACTAGCGGTCTACAATGAGCAGTTCTTC
TRBJ2-1,-,few,TRBV4-1,CASSPGRASKYNEQFF,TGCGCCAGCAGCCCTGGCCGGGCATCGAAGTACAATGAGCAGTTCTTC
TRBJ1-5,-,-,TRBV7-2,CASSDKSGSNQPQHF,TGTGCCAGCAGCGACAAAAGTGGAAGCAATCAGCCCCAGCATTTT
TRBJ2-2,-,many,TRBV7-2,CASSQFTGELFF,TGTGCCAGCAGCCAGTTCACCGGGGAGCTGTTTTTT
TRBJ2-6,-,-,TRBV20-1,CSARDSGLGANVLTF,TGCAGTGCTAGAGATTCCGGGCTTGGGGCCAACGTCCTGACTTTC
TRBJ1-1,-,few,TRBV12-3/TRBV12-4,CASSLGWSEAFF,TGTGCCAGCAGTTTAGGCTGGAGTGAAGCTTTCTTT
TRBJ1-1,-,few,TRBV6-5,CASTMSAFF,TGTGCCAGCACCATGAGTGCTTTCTTT
TRBJ2-3,-,-,TRBV6-2/TRBV6-3,CASRESGGIDTQYF,TGTGCCAGCAGAGAGTCCGGAGGAATAGATACGCAGTATTTT
TRBJ2-5,-,-,TRBV7-9,CASTGAGEETQYF,TGTGCCAGCACCGGGGCCGGGGAAGAGACCCAGTACTTC
TRBJ1-6,-,-,TRBV7-9,CASSLNPGLGGYNSPLHF,TGTGCCAGCAGCTTAAACCCGGGATTGGGGGGTTATAATTCACCCCTCCACTTT
TRBJ2-3,-,few,TRBV15,CATSPRVASTDTQYF,TGTGCCACCAGCCCCCGGGTAGCCTCTACAGATACGCAGTATTTT
TRBJ2-7,-,-,TRBV7-2,CASSLLTGVRYEQYF,TGTGCCAGCAGCTTACTAACGGGAGTACGATACGAGCAGTACTTC